Below, 15 T cell receptor beta chains from the same sample are listed, as sequenced in a study of blood T cell repertoires in COVID-19. The method was immunoSEQ multiplex PCR; TCRdb's version includes in-frame clones alone and lacks a portion of them. The profile shows around 140,000 clones, 80% to 90% of them singletons. Sequencing used peripheral blood. The source is a man between 45 and 60 years old with active or convalescent COVID-19.

V usage is TRBV28 and J usage is TRBJ1-4, with 7 bases aligning to TRBD1. Germline values: CDR1 MDHEN, CDR2 SYDVKM. CDR3 size: 14 residues. V was clipped by 2 bases and J by 6 bases; unmatched bases: 3. CDR3 sequence: CASSLAGGDEKLFF. In nucleotides, the CDR3 is TGTGCCAGCAGTTTAGCAGGGGGAGATGAAAAACTGTTTTTT.

The chain links TRBV12-3 or TRBV12-4 to TRBJ2-2; D is unresolved. This CDR3 region has 13 residues. V lost 3 bases to trimming and J lost 5 bases, with 7 bases between them. CDR3 nucleotide sequence: TGTGCCAGCAGTTTGAGAGGTACCGGGGAGCTGTTTTTT. It is translated as CASSLRGTGELFF.

The chain uses TRBV19 and TRBJ2-6; TRBD2 might be the D (6 bases). V lost 0 bases, J lost 2 bases, and 8 bases lay in between. Germline CDR1 and CDR2: LNHDA and SQIVND (reference sequence). This CDR3 spans 16 amino acids. The CDR3 sequence is CASSIDGGTGANVLTF. CDR3 bases: TGTGCCAGTAGTATAGATGGAGGGACTGGGGCCAACGTCCTGACTTTC.

The CDR3 loop reads CASSRQGAYEQYF. CDR3 nucleotides: TGTGCCAGCAGCAGACAGGGGGCCTACGAGCAGTACTTC. This chain joins TRBV5-5 and TRBJ2-7; 9 positions agree with TRBD1. In germline, CDR1 is SGHKS, CDR2 YYEKEE (reference sequence). Losses at the gene ends were 4 bases for V and 2 bases for J; bases not matched to a gene: 1. This CDR3 has 13 amino acids.

The V gene is TRBV10-3, the J gene TRBJ1-1, with 8 nucleotides matching TRBD1. Trimming at V came to 5 bases and at J to 0 bases, leaving 11 bases not matched to a gene. There are 17 residues in the CDR3. Per germline, CDR1 ENHRY and CDR2 SYGVKD. CDR3 amino acids: CAISSSRGREMNTEAFF. The CDR3 DNA reads TGTGCCATCAGTTCATCCAGGGGGCGGGAAATGAACACTGAAGCTTTCTTT.

J is TRBJ2-7 and V is TRBV15, with a possible D match to TRBD1 (5 bases). V shed 2 bases and J shed 0 bases, with 20 bases lying between them. CDR1 and CDR2 (germline): LNHNV, YYDKDF (reference sequence). The CDR3 sequence is 18 residues long. As DNA, the CDR3 is TGTGCCACCAGCAGACCCAATAGGCCAGGGAACCGCTCCTACGAGCAGTACTTC. Translating it yields CATSRPNRPGNRSYEQYF.

The chain joins TRBV18 to TRBJ2-6; the D gene is possibly TRBD1 (6 bases). V was pared by 3 bases and J by 4 bases, with 22 bases between. This CDR3 is built from 19 residues. CDR1 and CDR2 from the germline V gene are KGHSH and LQKENI. The CDR3 DNA sequence: TGTGCCAGCTCACCCCTTAACATGGGACACGGAGTCGGGGCCAACGTCCTGACTTTC. Encoded protein: CASSPLNMGHGVGANVLTF.

The chain is built from TRBV5-4 and TRBJ2-3; 9 bases are shared with TRBD1. With 3 bases clipped from V and 2 bases from J, the junction kept 1 base outside the gene matches. The CDR3 extends over 14 amino acids. Germline assignment: CDR1 SGHNT and CDR2 YYREEE (reference sequence). CDR3 in DNA: TGTGCCAGCAGCTGGACAGGGGCCACAGATACGCAGTATTTT. Amino acids: CASSWTGATDTQYF. The whole variable domain, remainder taken from reference TRBV5-4 and TRBJ2-3, is ETGVTQSPTHLIKTRGQQVTLRCSSQSGHNTVSWYQQALGQGPQFIFQYYREEENGRGNFPPRFSGLQFPNYSSELNVNALELDDSALYLCASSWTGATDTQYFGPGTRLTVL.

The chain uses TRBV9 and TRBJ2-7; perhaps TRBD1 as D (6 bases). CDR3 length equals 15 residues. Germline lookup yields CDR1 SGDLS and CDR2 YYNGEE. Between the trimmed V and J ends, which lost 2 bases and 0 bases, there was a span of 12 bases. The CDR3 loop reads CASSVGQSNSYEQYF. In nucleotides, the CDR3 is TGTGCCAGCAGCGTCGGACAGTCTAACTCCTACGAGCAGTACTTC. The full variable domain, in which reference TRBV9 and TRBJ2-7 provide the parts outside the CDR3, is DSGVTQTPKHLITATGQRVTLRCSPRSGDLSVYWYQQSLDQGLQFLIQYYNGEERAKGNILERFSAQQFPDLHSELNLSSLELGDSALYFCASSVGQSNSYEQYFGPGTRLTVT.

V is TRBV10-1 and J is TRBJ1-4; tentative D call: TRBD1 (6 bases). V lost 6 bases, J lost 5 bases, and 10 bases lay in between. The CDR3 is 13 amino acids. Germline loops: CDR1 WNHNN, CDR2 SYGVQD (reference sequence). The CDR3 here is CASRLDSNEKLFF. The CDR3 coding sequence is TGCGCCAGCAGGTTGGACAGCAATGAAAAACTGTTTTTT.

For this clone: At the DNA level, this CDR3 is encoded by other sequences in the same sample as well. The chain combines TRBV3-1 (or the pseudogene TRBV3-2) with TRBJ2-5, with 7 bases identical to TRBD2. The V gene's germline CDR1 is LGHDT and CDR2 YNNKEL (reference sequence). The CDR3 spans 13 residues. J was trimmed by 5 bases and V by 0 bases; bases with no gene match: 0. The CDR3 bases are TGTGCCAGCAGCCAAGAAGCGGGGGAGACCCAGTACTTC. Its translation: CASSQEAGETQYF.

The V and J genes are TRBV9 and TRBJ1-5, with TRBD1 as a possible D gene (5 bases). Trimming pared 0 bases from V and 2 bases from J, leaving 9 bases between. CDR3 size: 15 residues. CDR1 is SGDLS and CDR2 is YYNGEE in the germline V gene. The DNA of the CDR3 is TGTGCCAGCAGCGTAGGTGACAGTGGCAATCAGCCCCAGCATTTT. Translated: CASSVGDSGNQPQHF.

This clone was picked up one time. The V and J genes are TRBV10-3 and TRBJ2-3; TRBD2 agrees at 10 bases. Germline values: CDR1 ENHRY, CDR2 SYGVKD. The V segment lost 4 bases and the J segment 2 bases; nucleotides outside the gene matches: 3. There are 15 residues in the CDR3. The CDR3 DNA follows: TGTGCCATCAGTGGGACTAGCGGAGCCACAGATACGCAGTATTTT. Its protein product is CAISGTSGATDTQYF.

The J gene is TRBJ1-1, the V gene TRBV9, with D possibly TRBD1 on 5 matching bases. Germline V gene sequence: CDR1 SGDLS, CDR2 YYNGEE. The CDR3 runs to 13 residues. The V end lost 3 bases, the J end lost 2 bases, and 8 bases lay between the germline ends. DNA for the CDR3: TGTGCCAGCAGCGCCGGACAAAACACTGAAGCTTTCTTT. Its protein is CASSAGQNTEAFF.

This clone was recorded once. CDR3 protein: CASSPLTGSAETQYF. CDR3 sequence (DNA): TGTGCCAGCAGCCCATTGACAGGGAGTGCAGAGACCCAGTACTTC. This chain connects TRBV7-9 to TRBJ2-5, with 7 bases identical to TRBD1. CDR1 SEHNR and CDR2 FQNEAQ come from the germline V gene (reference sequence). V was clipped by 5 bases and J by 4 bases; unmatched bases: 10. CDR3 size: 15 residues.